This T cell receptor (beta chain) was sequenced during a study of cytomegalovirus exposure and HLA in healthy donors. Study-wide points: Investigators reported approximately 170 TCR beta chains as tied to cytomegalovirus.

Only in-frame clones appear in the TCRdb table, and some are missing; sequencing was by immunoSEQ multiplex PCR. The data contain 150,000 to 200,000 clones, about nine tenths of them singletons. Note on this clone: Its antigen is still unknown.

The germline V gene has CDR1 LNHDA and CDR2 SQIVND (reference sequence). V lost 5 bases, J lost 6 bases, and 19 bases lay in between. The CDR3 is 16 amino acids. This clonotype was obtained from a young man in good health and CMV-seropositive. Source material: PBMCs. The chain has TRBV19 and TRBJ2-2; D not certain. The CDR3 coding sequence is TGTGCCAGTAGTCACGACTGGGATAATAGGGCCGGGGAGCTGTTTTTT. As protein: CASSHDWDNRAGELFF.